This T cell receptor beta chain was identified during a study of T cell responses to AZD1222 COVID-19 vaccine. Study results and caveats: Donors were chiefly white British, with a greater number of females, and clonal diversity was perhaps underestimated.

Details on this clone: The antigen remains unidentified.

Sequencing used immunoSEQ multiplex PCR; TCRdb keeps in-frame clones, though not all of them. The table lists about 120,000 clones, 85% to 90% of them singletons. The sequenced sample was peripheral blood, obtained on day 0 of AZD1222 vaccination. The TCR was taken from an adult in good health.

The CDR3 coding sequence is TGCAGTGCTCGGGAGAACACTGAAGCTTTCTTT. Translation: CSARENTEAFF. The chain links TRBV20-1 to TRBJ1-1; no clear D gene. V gave up 5 bases and J gave up 1 base, with 5 bases separating them. In germline, CDR1 is DFQATT, CDR2 SNEGSKA (reference sequence). The CDR3 has 11 amino acids.